Listed here are 30 T cell receptor beta chains from one sample, sequenced in a study of PD-L1 blockade in urothelial cancer. Time point: pretreatment peripheral blood. Profiled with immunoSEQ multiplex PCR; TCRdb holds only in-frame clones, not every one. The sample consists of more than 45,000 clones, about 81% of them appearing once. The material was PBMCs, obtained around atezolizumab (anti-PD-L1) treatment. These receptors all stem from a man aged 50 to 59 with urothelial cancer.

The V gene is TRBV6-6, the J gene TRBJ1-1; 12 bases align to TRBD1. Germline V gene sequence: CDR1 MNHNY, CDR2 SVGAGI (reference sequence). The CDR3 extends over 15 amino acids. Unmatched junction bases numbered 11, after V lost 7 bases and J lost 8 bases. CDR3 amino acids: CASTKPGQGAPEAFF. DNA of the CDR3: TGTGCCAGCACTAAACCGGGACAGGGGGCTCCCGAAGCTTTCTTT.

The rearrangement joins TRBV7-6 to TRBJ2-2; the match to TRBD2 covers 9 bases. With V trimmed by 4 bases and J by 4 bases, 7 bases remained unmatched. CDR1 is SGHVS, CDR2 FNYEAQ, per germline. This CDR3 has 16 residues. This CDR3 reads CASSSATSGVTGELFF. The CDR3 DNA sequence: TGTGCCAGCAGCTCTGCGACTAGCGGAGTCACCGGGGAGCTGTTTTTT.

This clone was seen a few times. The gene calls are TRBV9 and TRBJ1-4, with 8 bases that match TRBD1. The CDR3 spans 15 residues. Germline lookup yields CDR1 SGDLS and CDR2 YYNGEE. V shed 0 bases and J 8 bases; nucleotides not matched to a gene: 6. Here the CDR3 DNA reads TGTGCCAGCAGCGTAGCCGACAGGGGAAGCGAAAAACTGTTTTTT. Translating it yields CASSVADRGSEKLFF.

This clone was counted a few times. The V gene is TRBV7-9, the J gene TRBJ2-1; TRBD2 matches 7 bases. With 4 bases clipped from V and 2 bases from J, the junction kept 2 bases outside the gene matches. This CDR3 region has 14 residues. Germline V gene lookup returns CDR1 SEHNR and CDR2 FQNEAQ (reference sequence). The CDR3 is CASSSGTTYNEQFF. Written as DNA, the CDR3 is TGTGCCAGCAGCTCCGGGACTACCTACAATGAGCAGTTCTTC.

This chain connects TRBV2 to TRBJ1-1; D is undetermined. CDR1 and CDR2 (germline): SNHLY, FYNNEI. V lost 5 bases, J lost 4 bases, and 11 bases lay in between. The CDR3 is 13 residues long. The CDR3 region has the DNA TGTGCCAGCAGTTCGGGAATGAGCACTGAAGCTTTCTTT. It is translated as CASSSGMSTEAFF.

V gene TRBV29-1 combines with J gene TRBJ2-5; D perhaps matches TRBD2 (6 bases). V gave up 6 bases and J gave up 5 bases, with 16 bases separating them. The germline V gene encodes CDR1 SQVTM and CDR2 ANQGSEA. The CDR3 is made up of 13 amino acids. DNA for the CDR3: TGCAGCGTGGTCCCCGGGGGACCGGAGACCCAGTACTTC. This translates into CSVVPGGPETQYF.

In its sample, this clone was seen once. The chain has TRBV5-5 and TRBJ1-1; D is uncertain. Trimming removed 2 bases at V and 6 bases at J, with 17 bases between. CDR1 and CDR2 from the germline V gene are SGHKS and YYEKEE (reference sequence). The CDR3 runs to 15 residues. DNA of the CDR3: TGTGCCAGCAGCTTAGAAGGCAGGAGACTAGCTGAAGCTTTCTTT. This translates into CASSLEGRRLAEAFF.

V usage is TRBV4-2 and J usage is TRBJ2-3; D remains unclear. From germline, CDR1 is LGHNA and CDR2 YNFKEQ. The CDR3 is 14 amino acids. Deletions cut 0 bases from V and 2 bases from J, with 6 bases between. The DNA for the CDR3 is TGTGCCAGCAGCCAAGATTCGGTCACAGATACGCAGTATTTT. This sequence encodes CASSQDSVTDTQYF.

The chain is built from TRBV28 and TRBJ1-3, with a possible D match to TRBD1 (5 bases). V lost 1 base, J lost 0 bases, and 10 bases lay in between. Germline CDR1 MDHEN, CDR2 SYDVKM. This CDR3 has 16 residues. The CDR3 region has the DNA TGTGCCAGCAGTTTATCTCAGGGCTTCTCTGGAAACACCATATATTTT. This encodes CASSLSQGFSGNTIYF. The full variable domain, with the rest looked up from reference TRBV28 and TRBJ1-3, is DVKVTQSSRYLVKRTGEKVFLECVQDMDHENMFWYRQDPGLGLRLIYFSYDVKMKEKGDIPEGYSVSREKKERFSLILESASTNQTSMYLCASSLSQGFSGNTIYFGEGSWLTVV.

This sequence joins TRBV29-1 and TRBJ2-7; TRBD2 matches 8 bases. Germline V gives CDR1 SQVTM, CDR2 ANQGSEA. V dropped 6 bases and J dropped 4; count of bases not matched to a gene: 20. The CDR3 has 17 amino acids. The chain's CDR3 is CSVRGGTLTSEAYEQYF. The CDR3 DNA follows: TGCAGCGTGAGGGGAGGGACCTTGACTAGCGAAGCTTACGAGCAGTACTTC.

V is TRBV5-1 and J is TRBJ2-3; 9 bases are shared with TRBD2. V lost 4 bases, J lost 3 bases, and 6 bases stayed unmatched. This CDR3 has 15 residues. Germline-derived CDR1 and CDR2 are SGHRS and YFSETQ. This CDR3 reads CASSPAGGRTDTQYF. As DNA, the CDR3 is TGCGCCAGCAGCCCAGCGGGGGGTAGGACAGATACGCAGTATTTT. The variable domain in full, with the rest retrieved from reference TRBV5-1 and TRBJ2-3, is KAGVTQTPRYLIKTRGQQVTLSCSPISGHRSVSWYQQTPGQGLQFLFEYFSETQRNKGNFPGRFSGRQFSNSRSEMNVSTLELGDSALYLCASSPAGGRTDTQYFGPGTRLTVL.

The chain is built from TRBV7-2 and TRBJ1-2; D is uncertain. This CDR3 spans 13 amino acids. With 5 bases removed from V and 8 bases from J, the gap between germline ends came to 15 bases. CDR1 and CDR2 from the germline V gene are SGHTA and FQGNSA. The CDR3 DNA reads as TGTGCCAGCAGCCCCTTTTTAGAGCGGGGCTACACCTTC. Its translation: CASSPFLERGYTF.

The chain is built from TRBV5-1 and TRBJ2-1, with TRBD2 matching 13 bases. J lost 4 bases, V lost 4 bases, and 2 bases had no gene match. The CDR3 sequence is 15 residues long. The germline gives CDR1 SGHRS, CDR2 YFSETQ. CDR3 sequence (DNA): TGCGCCAGCAGCCGGACTAGCGGGAGTTACAATGAGCAGTTCTTC. It is translated as CASSRTSGSYNEQFF.

The chain couples TRBV6-1 to TRBJ1-5, with D perhaps TRBD1 (6 bases). Germline V lookup: CDR1 MNHNS, CDR2 SASEGT. V was clipped by 6 bases and J by 3 bases, with 12 bases between them. The CDR3 has 14 residues. CDR3 in DNA: TGTGCCAGCAGGAGACAGGTAACCAATCAGCCCCAGCATTTT. Protein product: CASRRQVTNQPQHF.

The chain joins TRBV19 to TRBJ1-5; D is undetermined. CDR1 is LNHDA, CDR2 SQIVND, per germline (reference sequence). Trimming stripped 3 bases from V and 3 bases from J, with 6 bases between. The CDR3 has 13 amino acids. In nucleotides, the CDR3 is TGTGCCAGTAGTATTAGCCACAATCAGCCCCAGCATTTT. It codes for CASSISHNQPQHF.

This chain links TRBV29-1 with TRBJ1-1; tentative D call: TRBD1 (5 bases). The germline gives CDR1 SQVTM, CDR2 ANQGSEA. V gave up 7 bases and J gave up 4 bases, with 13 bases separating them. This CDR3 region has 12 residues. CDR3 sequence: CSAARGGTEAFF. The CDR3 coding sequence is TGCAGCGCAGCGCGGGGCGGCACTGAAGCTTTCTTT. Looking up the rest from reference TRBV29-1 and TRBJ1-1 gives the full variable domain: SAVISQKPSRDICQRGTSLTIQCQVDSQVTMMFWYRQQPGQSLTLIATANQGSEATYESGFVIDKFPISRPNLTFSTLTVSNMSPEDSSIYLCSAARGGTEAFFGQGTRLTVV.

This chain connects TRBV4-2 to TRBJ1-5, with TRBD1 matching 8 bases. The CDR3 consists of 16 residues. Trimming took 3 bases from V and 6 from J; bases not matched to a gene: 10. The germline gives CDR1 LGHNA, CDR2 YNFKEQ. The CDR3 loop is CASSHSLDREGQPQHF. CDR3 nucleotides: TGTGCCAGCAGCCACTCTCTGGACAGGGAAGGTCAGCCCCAGCATTTT.

The chain has TRBV6-5 and TRBJ2-7; D gene uncertain. Germline V CDR1 and CDR2: MNHEY, SVGAGI. Trimming left V 7 bases short and J 6 bases short, with 10 bases between. This CDR3 has 11 amino acids. The CDR3 sequence is CASTSGLEQYF. CDR3 coding DNA: TGTGCCAGCACCTCAGGTCTCGAGCAGTACTTC.

This clone appeared a few times. CDR3 sequence: CASSWGTENTEAFF. DNA of the CDR3: TGTGCCAGCAGTTGGGGGACAGAGAACACTGAAGCTTTCTTT. The chain carries TRBV6-5 and TRBJ1-1, with 7 nucleotides matching TRBD1. CDR3 length: 14 amino acids. Germline-derived CDR1 and CDR2 are MNHEY and SVGAGI. The trim removed 4 bases at V and 1 base at J, leaving 3 bases unmatched.

In this sample, this clone turned up once. The chain links TRBV9 to TRBJ2-3; TRBD2 matches 10 bases. The CDR3 sequence is 20 residues long. Germline CDR1 and CDR2: SGDLS and YYNGEE. The V gene end was trimmed by 0 bases and the J gene end by 0 bases; junction bases not matched to a gene: 13. The CDR3 reads CASSVVGTGLAGVSTDTQYF. Written as DNA, the CDR3 is TGTGCCAGCAGCGTAGTGGGAACAGGTCTAGCGGGGGTAAGCACAGATACGCAGTATTTT.

V is TRBV7-9 and J is TRBJ1-2, with TRBD1 matching 7 bases. Germline-derived CDR1 and CDR2 are SEHNR and FQNEAQ (reference sequence). J was trimmed by 4 bases and V by 1 base; bases with no gene match: 6. This CDR3 contains 15 residues. The CDR3 loop is CASSLEGRGVYGYTF. The CDR3 DNA follows: TGTGCCAGCAGCTTAGAGGGCAGGGGGGTCTATGGCTACACCTTC.

The chain combines TRBV27 with TRBJ1-5; the D gene is possibly TRBD1 (6 bases). The CDR3 is 13 residues long. Trimming cost V 6 bases and J 6 bases, with 12 bases left between them. Germline loops: CDR1 MNHEY, CDR2 SMNVEV (reference sequence). The CDR3, as DNA: TGTGCCAGCAGCTCCTCAGGGGTTCAGCCCCAGCATTTT. It yields the protein CASSSSGVQPQHF.

This clone was seen just once. This chain joins TRBV5-1 and TRBJ2-3; 10 bases match TRBD2. Germline V lookup: CDR1 SGHRS, CDR2 YFSETQ. The CDR3 totals 15 residues. Germline trimming cut 3 bases from V and 1 base from J; bases unmatched to any gene: 2. CDR3 in amino acids: CASSSSGGRTDTQYF. CDR3 in DNA: TGCGCCAGCAGCTCTAGCGGGGGCCGCACAGATACGCAGTATTTT.

This chain uses TRBV6-4 with TRBJ1-1, with D uncertain. V was trimmed by 0 bases and J by 9 bases, leaving 8 bases between them. Germline loops: CDR1 MRHNA, CDR2 SNTAGT. This CDR3 region has 12 residues. CDR3 loop: CASSDSSRKAFF. The DNA for the CDR3 is TGTGCCAGCAGTGACTCTAGCCGAAAAGCTTTCTTT.

The table lists this clone with a few counts. J is TRBJ2-5 and V is TRBV27; no definite D call. CDR3 length equals 14 residues. Germline V gives CDR1 MNHEY, CDR2 SMNVEV (reference sequence). V lost 2 bases to trimming and J lost 7 bases, with 14 bases between them. In nucleotides, the CDR3 is TGTGCCAGCAGTTTAGATCGCCAGGTGGGGACCCAGTACTTC. This translates into CASSLDRQVGTQYF.

V and J are TRBV10-3 and TRBJ2-3; D possibly corresponds to TRBD2 (7 bases). Looked up from germline, CDR1 is ENHRY and CDR2 is SYGVKD. The V and J ends lost 11 bases and 6 bases respectively, with 12 bases between them. The CDR3 loop spans 11 amino acids. CDR3 nucleotides: TGTGCCGCGGGGGCGGGGGATACGCAGTATTTT. It yields the protein CAAGAGDTQYF.

This clone was seen only once. The chain recombines TRBV10-2 with TRBJ2-1; the match to TRBD2 covers 10 bases. V was clipped by 8 bases and J by 10 bases; unmatched bases: 11. CDR1 is WSHSY, CDR2 SAAADI, per germline. The CDR3 consists of 14 residues. The CDR3 nucleotides are TGCGCCAGCGATAGTAGCGGGAGGCCGGGGGAGCAGTTCTTC. Residues: CASDSSGRPGEQFF.

The V call is TRBV2, the J call TRBJ2-5, with D uncertain. Germline V gene lookup returns CDR1 SNHLY and CDR2 FYNNEI. CDR3 length equals 12 residues. Trimming removed 6 bases from V and 2 bases from J, with 7 bases in between. The CDR3 nucleotides read TGTGCCAGCAGGGCAATACAAGAGACCCAGTACTTC. This codes for CASRAIQETQYF.

This clone has only one observation. The chain carries TRBV7-8 and TRBJ2-7, with 11 bases that match TRBD2. Losses at the gene ends were 6 bases for V and 3 bases for J; bases not matched to a gene: 10. The germline V gene has CDR1 SGHVS and CDR2 FQNEAQ. The CDR3 is 16 residues long. CDR3 bases: TGTGCCAGCAGGGATAGTAGCGGGAGGGCAATCTACGAGCAGTACTTC. As protein: CASRDSSGRAIYEQYF. Full variable domain (rest looked up from reference TRBV7-8 and TRBJ2-7): GAGVSQSPRYKVAKRGQDVALRCDPISGHVSLFWYQQALGQGPEFLTYFQNEAQLDKSGLPSDRFFAERPEGSVSTLKIQRTQQEDSAVYLCASRDSSGRAIYEQYFGPGTRLTVT.

This CDR3 is CASTMGALNTEAFF. The CDR3 DNA reads TGTGCCAGCACTATGGGGGCTTTGAACACTGAAGCTTTCTTT. This rearrangement joins TRBV7-2 to TRBJ1-1; tentative D call: TRBD1 (6 bases). CDR1 is SGHTA, CDR2 FQGNSA, per germline. The CDR3 loop spans 14 amino acids. The V and J ends lost 7 bases and 0 bases respectively, with 12 bases between them.